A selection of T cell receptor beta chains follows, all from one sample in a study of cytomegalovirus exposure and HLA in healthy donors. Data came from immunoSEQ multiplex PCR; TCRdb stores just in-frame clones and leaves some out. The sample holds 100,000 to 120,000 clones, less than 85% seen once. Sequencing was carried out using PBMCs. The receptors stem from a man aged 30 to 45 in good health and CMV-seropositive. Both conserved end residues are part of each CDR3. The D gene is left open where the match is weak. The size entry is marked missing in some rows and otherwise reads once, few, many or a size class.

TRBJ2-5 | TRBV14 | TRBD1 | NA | CASSQAWTGVREQYF | TGTGCCAGCAGCCAAGCCTGGACAGGGGTTAGAGAGCAGTACTTC
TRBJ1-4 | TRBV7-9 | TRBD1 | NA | CASSSGQGLDNEKLFF | TGTGCCAGCAGTTCCGGACAGGGTCTAGATAATGAAAAACTGTTTTTT
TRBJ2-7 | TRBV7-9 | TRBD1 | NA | CASSLVDRGLGEQYF | TGTGCCAGCAGCTTGGTGGACAGGGGGCTTGGCGAGCAGTACTTC
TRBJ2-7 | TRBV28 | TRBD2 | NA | CASGGGSSYEQYF | TGTGCCAGCGGGGGAGGGAGCTCCTACGAGCAGTACTTC
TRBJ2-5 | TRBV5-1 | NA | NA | CASSSIAGPRETQYF | TGCGCCAGCAGCTCCATTGCAGGGCCCCGGGAGACCCAGTACTTC
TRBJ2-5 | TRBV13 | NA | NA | CASSATDGAIEKETQYF | TGTGCCAGCAGTGCAACAGATGGGGCGATTGAGAAAGAGACCCAGTACTTC
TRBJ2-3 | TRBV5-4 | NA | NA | CASSLGGRGGSIDTQYF | TGTGCCAGCAGCTTGGGGGGGAGGGGGGGGAGTATAGATACGCAGTATTTT
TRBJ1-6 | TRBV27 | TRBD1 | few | CATRTGQSPLHF | TGTGCCACCCGGACAGGGCAGTCACCCCTCCACTTT
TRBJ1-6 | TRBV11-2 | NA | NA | CASSLRAYNSPLHF | TGTGCCAGCAGCTTGCGGGCGTATAATTCACCCCTCCACTTT
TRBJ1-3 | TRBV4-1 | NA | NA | CASSQGPGSIYF | TGCGCCAGCAGCCAAGGCCCAGGGTCCATATATTTT
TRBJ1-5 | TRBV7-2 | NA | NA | CASSLDITTAMGNQPQHF | TGTGCCAGCAGCTTAGACATTACGACAGCTATGGGCAATCAGCCCCAGCATTTT
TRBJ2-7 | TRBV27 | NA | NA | CASSLGGARYEQYF | TGTGCCAGCAGTTTAGGCGGGGCCCGGTACGAGCAGTACTTC
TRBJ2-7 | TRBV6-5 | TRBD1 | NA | CASSPLRTGNEQYF | TGTGCCAGCAGTCCCTTGCGGACAGGGAACGAGCAGTACTTC
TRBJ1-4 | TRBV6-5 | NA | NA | CASSDRPNEKLFF | TGTGCCAGCAGTGACAGACCTAATGAAAAACTGTTTTTT
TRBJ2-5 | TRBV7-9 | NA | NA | CASTLLDRGLTRETQYF | TGTGCCAGCACCCTCTTAGATAGGGGTCTTACACGAGAGACCCAGTACTTC
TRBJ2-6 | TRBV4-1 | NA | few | CASSLPGHETGANVLTF | TGCGCCAGCAGCCTACCGGGACACGAAACTGGGGCCAACGTCCTGACTTTC
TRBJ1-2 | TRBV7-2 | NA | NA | CASSPRRAGGYTF | TGTGCCAGCAGCCCCCGAAGGGCGGGCGGCTACACCTTC
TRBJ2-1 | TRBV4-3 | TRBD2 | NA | CASSQDEGLFNEQFF | TGCGCCAGCAGCCAAGATGAGGGACTATTCAATGAGCAGTTCTTC